This record covers a single T cell receptor (beta chain). This sample stems from a study of cytomegalovirus exposure and HLA in healthy donors. The PCR made use of 60 Vbeta and 13 Jbeta primers. The repertoire was sequenced with immunoSEQ multiplex PCR; TCRdb's copy has only in-frame clones and lacks some. Reported are approximately 150,000 clones; the ten largest clones contain around 1.5%. Germline V gene lookup returns CDR1 SGHTA and CDR2 FQGTGA. This CDR3 contains 16 residues. Trimming took 6 bases from V and 1 from J, leaving 15 bases between them. This chain connects TRBV7-3 to TRBJ2-2; D is uncertain. This receptor was taken from a woman aged 40 to 50 in good health and CMV-seronegative. The sequenced sample was PBMCs. The CDR3 DNA follows: TGTGCCAGCAGTCCTACCAGGTCATGGAACACCGGGGAGCTGTTTTTT. Protein: CASSPTRSWNTGELFF.